This paragraph reports one T cell receptor (beta chain). Its antigen remains unidentified. The data derive from a study of T cell responses to AZD1222 COVID-19 vaccine. Study-wide findings and caveats: Variant regions that are unmutated are reportedly the target of nearly half of spike-specific TCRs.

Germline V lookup: CDR1 LNHDA, CDR2 SQIVND (reference sequence). The length of the CDR3 is 14 residues. V was shortened by 0 bases and J by 2 bases, with 8 bases between the two germline ends. Generated by immunoSEQ multiplex PCR, the TCRdb table keeps only in-frame clones and is missing some. The table includes 180,000 or so clones, 70% to 90% detected once. The rearrangement uses TRBV19 and TRBJ2-7; D possibly corresponds to TRBD1 (5 bases). This TCR derives from an adult in good health. The specimen comprised peripheral blood, sampled on day 0 of AZD1222 vaccination. As DNA, the CDR3 is TGTGCCAGTAGTATAGATAAGGGGACCTACGAGCAGTACTTC. Its translation is CASSIDKGTYEQYF. Using reference TRBV19 and TRBJ2-7 for the parts outside the CDR3, the full variable domain is DGGITQSPKYLFRKEGQNVTLSCEQNLNHDAMYWYRQDPGQGLRLIYYSQIVNDFQKGDIAEGYSVSREKKESFPLTVTSAQKNPTAFYLCASSIDKGTYEQYFGPGTRLTVT.